These 4 T cell receptor beta chains originate from one sample sequenced in a study of a mutant IDH1 vaccine in newly diagnosed glioma. The antigens these receptors bind are not known. Indicated time point: week 35, safety follow-up. The investigators gave 300 ug of mutant IDH1 20-mer peptide in each vaccine dose, together with topical imiquimod. The table came from immunoSEQ multiplex PCR; TCRdb's copy has only in-frame clones and leaves some out. The sample lists 50,000 to 70,000 clones; about 74% were seen once. Sequenced here: PBMCs, sampled from a glioma patient whose treatment included an IDH1 peptide vaccine. All receptors derive from a man between 50 and 59 years old with glioma.

The genes are TRBV29-1 and TRBJ2-1; D may be TRBD1 (6 bases). Trimming cost V 3 bases and J 7 bases, with 22 bases left between them. The CDR3 consists of 16 residues. Per germline, CDR1 SQVTM and CDR2 ANQGSEA. This CDR3 is CSVDESRGISANEQFF. DNA for the CDR3: TGCAGCGTTGATGAAAGCAGGGGCATATCGGCAAATGAGCAGTTCTTC.

The chain combines TRBV2 with TRBJ2-1, with D unclear. The V end was cut by 2 bases, the J end by 10 bases, with 9 bases between. The CDR3 is 12 residues long. From germline, CDR1 is SNHLY and CDR2 FYNNEI. CDR3: CASSETAREQFF. DNA for the CDR3: TGTGCCAGCAGTGAAACCGCGCGGGAGCAGTTCTTC. Looking up the rest from reference TRBV2 and TRBJ2-1 gives the full variable domain: EPEVTQTPSHQVTQMGQEVILRCVPISNHLYFYWYRQILGQKVEFLVSFYNNEISEKSEIFDDQFSVERPDGSNFTLKIRSTKLEDSAMYFCASSETAREQFFGPGTRLTVL.

CDR3 nucleotide sequence: TGTGCCAGCAGTATCGGGACTAGCGATATCTATGAGCAGTTCTTC. It is translated as CASSIGTSDIYEQFF. The chain joins TRBV2 to TRBJ2-1; 10 bases map to TRBD2. J gave up 8 bases and V 5 bases, and 9 bases lay outside the gene matches. The CDR3 contains 15 residues. The germline gives CDR1 SNHLY, CDR2 FYNNEI.

The V gene is TRBV9, the J gene TRBJ2-7; D is ambiguous. This CDR3 region has 13 residues. CDR1 and CDR2 from the germline V gene are SGDLS and YYNGEE. Trimming stripped 3 bases from V and 7 bases from J, with 14 bases between. The CDR3 bases are TGTGCCAGCAGCGCCACTACCTTAGGGGAGCAGTACTTC. The encoded protein is CASSATTLGEQYF.